One TCR beta chain is described in this entry. The CDR3 is cut off 3 residues early in the read; its end comes from the germline J gene. Clones were read by immunoSEQ multiplex PCR, and TCRdb kept only the in-frame ones, dropping some. The ten most abundant clones cover approximately 15% of a sample with about 30,000 clones. The sample is drawn from a study of Tregs in tolerant kidney transplant recipients. The CDR3 loop spans 18 amino acids. In germline, CDR1 is DFQATT, CDR2 SNEGSKA (reference sequence). Losses at the gene ends were 4 bases for V and 2 bases for J; bases not matched to a gene: 15. The sample here was CD8+ T cells from blood, taken before the transplant. The receptor comes from a human donor who received a combined kidney and bone marrow transplant. The gene calls are TRBV20-1 and TRBJ2-5; the match to TRBD2 covers 11 bases. The CDR3 region is CSAKALGSGRAIQETQYF. CDR3 DNA (partial): TGCAGTGCTAAAGCGCTGGGTAGCGGGAGGGCGATACAAGAGACC.